The TCR beta chain described here comes from a study of blood T cell repertoires in COVID-19. TCRdb's table, derived via immunoSEQ multiplex PCR, lists solely in-frame clones and lacks some. The data hold about 230,000 clones, with approximately 84% observed a single time. This clone appeared a few times. This CDR3 has 14 amino acids. Germline values: CDR1 MNHEY, CDR2 SVGAGI. The V end was cut by 0 bases, the J end by 10 bases, with 15 bases between. The sequence was collected from a man between 18 and 35 years old who had recovered from COVID-19. Source material: PBMCs or T cells enriched from blood (not recorded which). The V and J genes are TRBV6-5 and TRBJ1-2, with TRBD1 as a possible D gene (6 bases). Written as DNA, the CDR3 is TGTGCCAGCAGTTACTCCCAGCTTCGACAGGACTACACCTTC. As protein: CASSYSQLRQDYTF.